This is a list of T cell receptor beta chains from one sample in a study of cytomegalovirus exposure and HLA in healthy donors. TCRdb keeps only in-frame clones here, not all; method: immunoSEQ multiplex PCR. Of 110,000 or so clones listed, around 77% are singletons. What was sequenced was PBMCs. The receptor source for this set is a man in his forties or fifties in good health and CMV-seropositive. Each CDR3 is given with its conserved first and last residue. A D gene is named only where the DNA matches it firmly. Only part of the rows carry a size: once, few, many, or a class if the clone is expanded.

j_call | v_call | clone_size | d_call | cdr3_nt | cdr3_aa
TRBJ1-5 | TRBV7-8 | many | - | TGTGCCAGCAGCTTAGGGTCTCGGCAGCCCCAGCATTTT | CASSLGSRQPQHF
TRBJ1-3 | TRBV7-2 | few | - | TGTGCCAGCAGCTTATATACTCCGGGAGTAGAGGGAAACACCATATATTTT | CASSLYTPGVEGNTIYF
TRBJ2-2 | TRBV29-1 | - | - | TGCAGCGTTGGTCGCAGGGCAGGGACCGGGGAGCTGTTTTTT | CSVGRRAGTGELFF
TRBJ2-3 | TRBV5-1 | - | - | TGCGCCAGCAGCTTGTTCGCGGGCACAGATACGCAGTATTTT | CASSLFAGTDTQYF
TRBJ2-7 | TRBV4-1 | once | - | TGCGCCAGCAGCCAAGATCTACTCTACGAGCAGTACTTC | CASSQDLLYEQYF
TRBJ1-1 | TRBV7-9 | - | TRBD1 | TGTGCCAGCAGCTTAGGGGGACAGTACGATGAAGCTTTCTTT | CASSLGGQYDEAFF
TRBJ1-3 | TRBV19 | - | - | TGTGCCAGTAGTATGGCCCGAATCAGGGCCGGCTCTGGAAACACCATATATTTT | CASSMARIRAGSGNTIYF
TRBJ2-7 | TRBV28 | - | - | TGTGCCAGCAGTTTAGGCCGGGGCGAGCAGTACTTC | CASSLGRGEQYF
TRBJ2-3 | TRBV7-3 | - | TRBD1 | TGTGCCAGCAGCAGAGGGACAGGGGGTACGGTCGCAGATACGCAGTATTTT | CASSRGTGGTVADTQYF
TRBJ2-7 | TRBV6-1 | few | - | TGTGCCAGCAGTTATAGGCCTCCAGGCTACGAGCAGTACTTC | CASSYRPPGYEQYF
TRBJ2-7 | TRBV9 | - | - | TGTGCCAGCAGCGTAGTGGTGGGGTTCCCGGGGAACTACGAGCAGTACTTC | CASSVVVGFPGNYEQYF
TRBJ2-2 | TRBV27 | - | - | TGTGCCAGCAGCCCTTCCGGGACTCCTCTAGGCGGGGAGCTGTTTTTT | CASSPSGTPLGGELFF
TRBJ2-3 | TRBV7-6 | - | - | TGTGCCAGCAGCTCCCCGGGGGAGGGCACAGATACGCAGTATTTT | CASSSPGEGTDTQYF
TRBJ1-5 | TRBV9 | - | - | TGTGCCAGCAGCTCACAGGGTGGACTTCAGCCCCAGCATTTT | CASSSQGGLQPQHF
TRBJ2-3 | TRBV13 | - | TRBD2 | TGTGCCAGCAGCGATAGCGGGGGCGGTGCAGATACGCAGTATTTT | CASSDSGGGADTQYF
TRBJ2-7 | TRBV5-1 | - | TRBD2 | TGCGCCAGCAGCTTGTTTAGCGGGGGGGCATACGAGCAGTACTTC | CASSLFSGGAYEQYF
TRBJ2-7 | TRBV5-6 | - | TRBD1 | TGTGCCGGCAGCCCGGAAGGGACAGGGGCGATCTACGAGCAGTACTTC | CAGSPEGTGAIYEQYF
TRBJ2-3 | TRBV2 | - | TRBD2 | TGTGCCAGCGGGGGTAGCGGGGAGAGAACAGATACGCAGTATTTT | CASGGSGERTDTQYF
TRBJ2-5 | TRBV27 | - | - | TGTGCCAGCAGCACCCCAGGACGGGGACAAGAGACCCAGTACTTC | CASSTPGRGQETQYF
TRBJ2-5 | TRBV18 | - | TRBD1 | TGTGCCAGCTCACTAGACAGGGACCAAGAGACCCAGTACTTC | CASSLDRDQETQYF
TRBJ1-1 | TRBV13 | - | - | TGTGCCAGCAGCCCCTTACAGGAACCTATTGAAGCTTTCTTT | CASSPLQEPIEAFF
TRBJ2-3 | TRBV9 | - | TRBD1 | TGTGCCAGCAGCGTGGCTCAGGGGGCGGATACGCAGTATTTT | CASSVAQGADTQYF
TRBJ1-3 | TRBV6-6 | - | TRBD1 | TGTGCCAGCTGCCAGGGGGCGAGGGGAAACACCATATATTTT | CASCQGARGNTIYF
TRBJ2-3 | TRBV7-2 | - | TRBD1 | TGTGCCAGCAGCCTACAGGGGGCGAGCACAGATACGCAGTATTTT | CASSLQGASTDTQYF
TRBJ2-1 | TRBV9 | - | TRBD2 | TGTGCCAGCAGCGTAGACCCACTAGCGGGGATTTACAATGAGCAGTTCTTC | CASSVDPLAGIYNEQFF
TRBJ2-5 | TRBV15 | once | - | TGTGCCACCAGCAGAATCCCGGGGGTAAGGGGTCCGGAGCAGTACTTC | CATSRIPGVRGPEQYF
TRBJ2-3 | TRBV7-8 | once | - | TGTGCCAGCAGCGCACGGGACAACACAGATACGCAGTATTTT | CASSARDNTDTQYF
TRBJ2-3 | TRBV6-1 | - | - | TGTGCCAGCAGTAGGGAGCGGAAAGATACGCAGTATTTT | CASSRERKDTQYF
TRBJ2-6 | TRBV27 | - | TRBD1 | TGTGCCAGCAGTAATGACAGGGGGAGCTCTGGGGCCAACGTCCTGACTTTC | CASSNDRGSSGANVLTF
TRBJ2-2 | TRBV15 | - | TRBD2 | TGTGCCACCAGCAGAGCCAAGGGACTAGCGGCCGGGGAGCTGTTTTTT | CATSRAKGLAAGELFF
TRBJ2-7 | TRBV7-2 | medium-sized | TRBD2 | TGTGCCAGCAGCTTAGTAAGCGGGGGGGCCTACGAGCAGTACTTC | CASSLVSGGAYEQYF
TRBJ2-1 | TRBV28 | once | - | TGTGCCAGCAGTTTTTATGTAACAGGGATTTCAAGGAGCTCCTACAATGAGCAGTTCTTC | CASSFYVTGISRSSYNEQFF
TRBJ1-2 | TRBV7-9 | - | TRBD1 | TGTGCCAGCAGCTTCAGGGCCGGGACAGGCTCCCATTTCTATGGCTACACCTTC | CASSFRAGTGSHFYGYTF
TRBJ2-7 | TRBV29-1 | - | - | TGCAGCGCCATCCCCCCAGGGGCCCACGAGCAGTACTTC | CSAIPPGAHEQYF
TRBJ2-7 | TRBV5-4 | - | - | TGTGCCAGCAGCAAAGGAGCGGCAGGCCTAGACTACGAGCAGTACTTC | CASSKGAAGLDYEQYF
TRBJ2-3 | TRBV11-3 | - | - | TGTGAACTCCGGGGGAGACCTACACGGACAGATACGCAGTATTTT | CELRGRPTRTDTQYF
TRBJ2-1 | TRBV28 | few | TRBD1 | TGTGCCAGCAGTCCCCCATACAGGGGCTCCTACAATGAGCAGTTCTTC | CASSPPYRGSYNEQFF
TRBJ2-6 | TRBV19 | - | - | TGTGCTAGTAGTTCAGAAAACTCTGGGGCCAACGTCCTGACTTTC | CASSSENSGANVLTF
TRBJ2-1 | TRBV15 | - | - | TGTGCCACCAGCAGTCGGCTAGCGTCGAGCTCCTACAATGAGCAGTTCTTC | CATSSRLASSSYNEQFF
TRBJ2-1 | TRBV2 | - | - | TGTGCCAGCACTCCTCGCTACAATGAGCAGTTCTTC | CASTPRYNEQFF
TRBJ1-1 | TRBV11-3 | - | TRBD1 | TGTGCCAGCAGCGCGGGACAGGGGGGCACTGAAGCTTTCTTT | CASSAGQGGTEAFF
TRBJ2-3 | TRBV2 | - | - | TGTGCCAGCAGTGAAGCGATGACACAGCTGTTTGCAGATACGCAGTATTTT | CASSEAMTQLFADTQYF
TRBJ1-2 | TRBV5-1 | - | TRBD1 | TGCGCCAGCAGCCCCTTAACGGACAGGGCGGGCTACACCTTC | CASSPLTDRAGYTF
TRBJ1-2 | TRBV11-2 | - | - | TGTGCCAGCAGCCCCGGGGGGGCGGATGGCTACACCTTC | CASSPGGADGYTF
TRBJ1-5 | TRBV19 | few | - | TGTGCCAGTAGTATACCAGGGGATAGCAATCAGCCCCAGCATTTT | CASSIPGDSNQPQHF
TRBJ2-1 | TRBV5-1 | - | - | TGCGCCAGCAGCTCCGAACCCCGCCCGGGGAATGAGCAGTTCTTC | CASSSEPRPGNEQFF
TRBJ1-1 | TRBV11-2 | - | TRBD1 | TGTGCCAGCAGCAGACGGGACAGGGGGGTGAACACTGAAGCTTTCTTT | CASSRRDRGVNTEAFF
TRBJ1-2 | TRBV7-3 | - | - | TGTGCCAGCAGCTCCTCAAACCAGGGTGGCTACACCTTC | CASSSSNQGGYTF
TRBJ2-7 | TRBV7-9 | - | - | TGTGCCAGCAGCGGCCACTACGAGCAGTACTTC | CASSGHYEQYF
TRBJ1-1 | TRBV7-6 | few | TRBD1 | TGTGCCAGCAGCTTGGGGGTAGGGGGCCAGAACACTGAAGCTTTCTTT | CASSLGVGGQNTEAFF
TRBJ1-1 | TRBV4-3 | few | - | TGCGCCAGCAGCCAAGATTTAGGCGGCACTGAAGCTTTCTTT | CASSQDLGGTEAFF
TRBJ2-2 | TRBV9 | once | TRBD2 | TGTGCCAGCAGCGCCTCCGGGACTAGCGGGACCGGGGAGCTGTTTTTT | CASSASGTSGTGELFF
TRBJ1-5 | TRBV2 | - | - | TGTGCCAGCAGACGAATTACAGGGACCTCCGGTCAGCCCCAGCATTTT | CASRRITGTSGQPQHF
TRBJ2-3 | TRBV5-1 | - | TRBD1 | TGCGCCAGCAGCTTAACCAGGGGGCGGACAGATACGCAGTATTTT | CASSLTRGRTDTQYF
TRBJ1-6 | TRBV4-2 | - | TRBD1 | TGTGCCAGCAGAAGGGAGGGACAGGGGCCGGTCTCACCCCTCCACTTT | CASRREGQGPVSPLHF